The TCR beta chain under discussion was sequenced for a study of regulatory T cells in long-lasting Graves disease. Time point reported: newly diagnosed GD, antithyroid drugs for less than 3 months. The TCR library used RNA extracted from PBMCs. A volume of roughly 9.1 milliliters of peripheral blood was collected in EDTA tubes. The germline V gene has CDR1 SGHTA and CDR2 FQGNSA. V gave up 7 bases and J gave up 0 bases, with 13 bases separating them. The CDR3 loop spans 15 amino acids. This clonotype was observed at least ten times. Its antigen remains unidentified. Findings and limits, study-wide: Persistent Graves' disease cases displayed lower TCR diversity than newly diagnosed ones.

Relying on iRepertoire HTBI primers and Arm-PCR of CDR3 regions, the team built TCR beta libraries. TCRdb re-called the multiplex PCR reads with MiXCR, one entry per CDR3 protein. The repertoire holds 520,000 or so distinct CDR3 sequences, with more than 10% as singletons. These same data were also listed under a study on T cells in Graves' hyperthyroidism and ophthalmopathy. From that study: Hyperthyroidism patients were newly diagnosed, had disease duration under 2 months, and were aged 18 to 65 years. Based on clinical symptoms, serum thyroxine and TRAb, thyroid ultrasound and orbital computed tomography, diagnoses were reached.

The receptor was isolated from a woman in her 30s with Graves disease. The chain recombines TRBV7-2 with TRBJ2-1; D uncertain. Sequenced material: peripheral blood mononuclear cells (PBMCs), taken at new diagnosis, from a patient treated with antithyroid drugs. CDR3 region: CASTRLSSSYNEQFF. The CDR3 region has the DNA TGTGCCAGCACACGTTTGTCGAGCTCCTACAATGAGCAGTTCTTC.